This T cell receptor beta chain was identified in a study of T cell responses to AZD1222 COVID-19 vaccine. The count of this clone is one. Its antigen is undetermined. Sequencing was performed with immunoSEQ multiplex PCR; in TCRdb, only in-frame clones are kept and a portion is missing. The sample lists 100,000 to 150,000 clones, roughly 90% occurring once. Study findings and constraints: Targets within unmutated variant regions were reportedly found for nearly half of spike-specific TCRs. Spike-specific TCR depth and breadth grew after two AZD1222 doses. The donor cohort was predominantly white British with a female majority, and clonal diversity may have been underestimated. The peak T cell response came first, and repertoires were sampled only after it.

Germline assignment: CDR1 GTSNPN and CDR2 SVGIG (reference sequence). V was clipped by 3 bases and J by 4 bases; unmatched bases: 4. This CDR3 contains 15 residues. This chain links TRBV30 with TRBJ2-2; 11 bases match TRBD2. The receptor comes from an adult who received the AZD1222 COVID-19 vaccine. The material sequenced was peripheral blood, taken 28 days after the second AZD1222 dose. CDR3 region: CAWRSGTSGTGELFF. CDR3 DNA: TGTGCCTGGAGATCCGGGACTAGCGGCACCGGGGAGCTGTTTTTT.